The 4 T cell receptor beta chains below come from one sample, sequenced in a study of HIV-infected children after antiretroviral therapy interruption. The treatment was: PENTA 11 planned treatment interruption arm or continuous ART arm. Unique molecular identifiers were included in an RNA-based 3' RACE TCR library. Each CDR3 protein is one row after TCRdb ran MiXCR on the 3' RACE reads. The sample shows approximately 89,000 distinct CDR3 sequences, under 8% of them seen only once. Sequenced here: CD45RA+ CD4+ T cells from PBMCs, pooled from several time points, sampled from a donor given antiretroviral therapy, either interrupted or continuous. The subset here: naive CD4+ CD45RA+ CD45RO- T cells. Receptor source: a pool of human donors with HIV.

This clonotype was seen ten or more times. The rearrangement uses TRBV7-9 and TRBJ2-2, with D tentatively TRBD1 (7 bases). Germline V gene lookup returns CDR1 SEHNR and CDR2 FQNEAQ (reference sequence). The V and J ends lost 6 bases and 3 bases respectively, with 14 bases between them. The length of the CDR3 is 15 residues. DNA of the CDR3: TGTGCCAGCAGGGAGGGGGCTCGGGACACCGGGGAGCTGTTTTTT. Encoded protein: CASREGARDTGELFF.

V and J are TRBV6-5 and TRBJ1-2; tentative D call: TRBD1 (5 bases). This CDR3 comprises 13 residues. From germline, CDR1 is MNHEY and CDR2 SVGAGI. V gave up 6 bases and J gave up 6 bases, with 14 bases separating them. CDR3: CASRIGTVDGYTF. The CDR3 DNA reads TGTGCCAGCAGGATTGGGACGGTAGATGGCTACACCTTC.

This clonotype was seen only a few times. The V call is TRBV20-1, the J call TRBJ1-6; 7 bases are a match to TRBD1. CDR1 DFQATT and CDR2 SNEGSKA come from the germline V gene (reference sequence). The trim removed 4 bases at V and 7 bases at J, leaving 4 bases unmatched. This CDR3 region has 13 residues. The CDR3 nucleotides read TGCAGTGCTAAGGACAGGCAGAATTCACCCCTCCACTTT. Protein: CSAKDRQNSPLHF.

This clonotype was detected ten times or more. The gene calls are TRBV30 and TRBJ2-6; D unclear. Trimming left V 7 bases short and J 0 bases short, with 16 bases between. Germline V CDR1 and CDR2: GTSNPN, SVGIG (reference sequence). There are 16 residues in the CDR3. The CDR3 sequence is CALAQAFFSGANVLTF. CDR3 nucleotide sequence: TGTGCCTTGGCCCAGGCCTTTTTCTCTGGGGCCAACGTCCTGACTTTC.